The present entry profiles one TCR beta chain with its context. The data were obtained in a study of lymphopenia after photon versus proton radiotherapy. Profiling relied on immunoSEQ multiplex PCR, and the TCRdb table lists in-frame clones only, not all of them. The table lists tens of thousands of clones, around 82% of them singletons, with 1.3% to 1.5% in the top ten. The CDR3 extends over 17 amino acids. The V gene end was trimmed by 0 bases and the J gene end by 1 base; junction bases not matched to a gene: 8. Germline CDR1 and CDR2: SGHTS and YDEGEE. The rearrangement links TRBV5-8 to TRBJ1-1, with 8 bases identical to TRBD1. Specimen: peripheral blood, collected from a patient treated with proton-based radiotherapy. The sequence derives from a man aged 60-69 years with pancreatic cancer. The CDR3 sequence: CASSLAGRGQGNTEAFF. The CDR3 nucleotides read TGTGCCAGCAGCTTGGCCGGCAGGGGGCAAGGGAACACTGAAGCTTTCTTT.